Presented here are 26 T cell receptor beta chains from one specimen sequenced in a study of blood T cell repertoires in COVID-19 (dated by TCRdb to the early 2020s). Libraries were made using the immunoSEQ multiplex PCR assay. TCRdb stores this immuneACCESS table with in-frame sequences only. Part of the clones is absent; in the studies checked, under half of the shortfall reflects unresolved V genes, and no reason is known for the rest. This sample is represented by some 420,000 clones; around 87% of them were singletons. The ten largest clones capture 1.1% of the sample. Sequenced sample: PBMCs or T cells enriched from blood (not recorded which). The receptors shown here come from a man aged 30-40 years who had recovered from COVID-19.

The chain has TRBV10-3 and TRBJ2-7; D remains ambiguous. With 0 bases removed from V and 3 bases from J, the gap between germline ends came to 9 bases. The germline V gene encodes CDR1 ENHRY and CDR2 SYGVKD. This CDR3 is built from 14 residues. Here the CDR3 DNA reads TGTGCCATCAGTGAGTCGACTGCTAACTACGAGCAGTACTTC. Translation: CAISESTANYEQYF.

CDR3 amino acids: CASSLVTGTGIGVNTEAFF. CDR3 bases: TGTGCCAGCAGCTTAGTAACCGGGACAGGGATCGGAGTGAACACTGAAGCTTTCTTT. V gene TRBV7-8 combines with J gene TRBJ1-1, with 9 nucleotides matching TRBD1. The trim removed 1 base at V and 0 bases at J, leaving 12 bases unmatched. The CDR3 runs 19 residues. Germline V gene sequence: CDR1 SGHVS, CDR2 FQNEAQ.

The chain recombines TRBV15 with TRBJ1-2, with 8 bases fitting TRBD1. Trimming removed 5 bases from V and 7 bases from J; junction bases left unmatched: 9. This CDR3 spans 14 amino acids. Germline V gene data show CDR1 as LNHNV and CDR2 as YYDKDF (reference sequence). The CDR3 bases are TGTGCCACCAGCGGATGGACAGGGTTCGGTGGCTACACCTTC. This gives the protein CATSGWTGFGGYTF.

The chain uses TRBV5-1 and TRBJ2-2, with TRBD1 matching 7 bases. After removal of 3 bases from V and 6 bases from J, the junction contained 11 bases not matched to a gene. This CDR3 is 16 amino acids long. The V gene's germline CDR1 is SGHRS and CDR2 YFSETQ. The CDR3 loop is CASSWSIQGRAGELFF. CDR3 DNA: TGCGCCAGCAGCTGGTCCATACAGGGGAGAGCCGGGGAGCTGTTTTTT.

The CDR3 region is CASSPRPTEAFF. As DNA, the CDR3 is TGTGCCAGCAGTCCCAGGCCCACTGAAGCTTTCTTT. The genes are TRBV7-9 and TRBJ1-1, with D unclear. The CDR3 contains 12 residues. CDR1 and CDR2 (germline): SEHNR, FQNEAQ (reference sequence). Trimming shortened V by 6 bases and J by 4 bases, and 9 bases separated the two germline ends.

This clone has just a few counts. The chain has TRBV30 and TRBJ1-3, with 7 nucleotides matching TRBD1. Trimming at V came to 4 bases and at J to 3 bases, leaving 3 bases not matched to a gene. Germline lookup yields CDR1 GTSNPN and CDR2 SVGIG (reference sequence). The CDR3 spans 13 residues. The chain's CDR3 is CAWTTGDGNTIYF. The DNA for the CDR3 is TGTGCCTGGACCACAGGGGATGGAAACACCATATATTTT. Full variable domain (outside the CDR3, taken from reference TRBV30 and TRBJ1-3): SQTIHQWPATLVQPVGSPLSLECTVEGTSNPNLYWYRQAAGRGLQLLFYSVGIGQISSEVPQNLSASRPQDRQFILSSKKLLLSDSGFYLCAWTTGDGNTIYFGEGSWLTVV.

The genes are TRBV2 and TRBJ2-1; TRBD1 might be the D (5 bases). V was clipped by 7 bases and J by 8 bases, with 18 bases between them. Germline-derived CDR1 and CDR2 are SNHLY and FYNNEI. The CDR3 runs 14 residues. The CDR3 sequence: CASMITSTRDEQFF. DNA for the CDR3: TGTGCCAGCATGATCACATCCACCAGGGATGAGCAGTTCTTC.

The chain links TRBV19 to TRBJ1-5; TRBD1 agrees at 7 bases. The V gene's germline CDR1 is LNHDA and CDR2 SQIVND (reference sequence). The CDR3 is 15 residues long. V lost 11 bases and J lost 2; bases outside the gene matches: 12. The CDR3 DNA reads as TGTGCCCCCTACCCCCGACAGGGTGGCAATCAGCCCCAGCATTTT. Protein sequence: CAPYPRQGGNQPQHF.

Only a few counts were recorded for this clone. V is TRBV5-1 and J is TRBJ1-2; 9 nucleotides line up with TRBD1. The CDR3 length is 14 residues. Germline V gene lookup returns CDR1 SGHRS and CDR2 YFSETQ. V lost 5 bases and J lost 6; bases outside the gene matches: 8. DNA for the CDR3: TGCGCCAGCAGAGTGGGGACAGGGAGTGATGGCTACACCTTC. It encodes CASRVGTGSDGYTF.

The rearrangement uses TRBV3-1 (or the pseudogene TRBV3-2) and TRBJ1-3; 7 nucleotides agree with TRBD1. Losses at the gene ends were 0 bases for V and 3 bases for J; bases not matched to a gene: 8. CDR1 LGHDT and CDR2 YNNKEL come from the germline V gene (reference sequence). The length of the CDR3 is 17 residues. The CDR3 DNA reads TGTGCCAGCAGCCAAGATCCCGACAGGGACAATGGAAACACCATATATTTT. Its translation: CASSQDPDRDNGNTIYF.

The chain uses TRBV30 and TRBJ1-1; 7 nucleotides agree with TRBD1. Germline CDR1 GTSNPN, CDR2 SVGIG (reference sequence). CDR3 length equals 11 residues. J was trimmed by 10 bases and V by 3 bases; bases with no gene match: 5. As DNA, the CDR3 is TGTGCCTGGAGACAGGGGCCCTTAGCTTTCTTT. This gives the protein CAWRQGPLAFF.

The chain carries TRBV28 and TRBJ1-2; 9 bases are shared with TRBD1. This CDR3 is built from 17 residues. From germline, CDR1 is MDHEN and CDR2 SYDVKM. Trimming took 6 bases from V and 3 from J; bases not matched to a gene: 14. CDR3 protein: CASSPTGGALLHYGYTF. The DNA for the CDR3 is TGTGCCAGCAGCCCAACAGGGGGCGCTCTTCTTCACTATGGCTACACCTTC.

V and J are TRBV5-1 and TRBJ1-3; D might be TRBD1 (5 bases). The CDR3 runs to 16 residues. Germline CDR1 and CDR2: SGHRS and YFSETQ. V was pared by 1 base and J by 3 bases, with 14 bases between. The CDR3 DNA reads as TGCGCCAGCAGCTTGAGCGGGGCGCGGTATGGAAACACCATATATTTT. Its protein is CASSLSGARYGNTIYF.

The chain has TRBV10-2 and TRBJ1-6; unclear D gene. The length of the CDR3 is 14 residues. The V gene's germline CDR1 is WSHSY and CDR2 SAAADI. Trimming left V 8 bases short and J 7 bases short, with 15 bases between. The DNA for the CDR3 is TGCGCCAGCCGACGGAGGCCTCCGAATTCACCCCTCCACTTT. This encodes CASRRRPPNSPLHF.

The chain is built from TRBV3-1 (or the pseudogene TRBV3-2) and TRBJ1-5, with D maybe TRBD1 (5 bases). The length of the CDR3 is 15 residues. The V gene's germline CDR1 is LGHDT and CDR2 YNNKEL (reference sequence). The V and J ends lost 0 bases and 0 bases respectively, with 6 bases between them. The CDR3, as DNA: TGTGCCAGCAGCCAAGAAGGGGATAGCAATCAGCCCCAGCATTTT. Protein: CASSQEGDSNQPQHF.

This chain's CDR3 is CASSLLGDRDYGYTF. The CDR3 coding sequence is TGTGCCAGCAGTTTATTAGGGGACAGGGACTATGGCTACACCTTC. The gene calls are TRBV28 and TRBJ1-2; 9 nucleotides match TRBD1. The CDR3 contains 15 residues. V shed 1 base, J shed 3 bases, and the junction held 3 bases outside the gene matches. Germline values: CDR1 MDHEN, CDR2 SYDVKM.

This chain uses TRBV5-1 with TRBJ1-2; 8 bases are a match to TRBD1. There are 14 residues in the CDR3. V dropped 0 bases and J dropped 6; count of bases not matched to a gene: 4. Germline lookup yields CDR1 SGHRS and CDR2 YFSETQ. CDR3 coding DNA: TGCGCCAGCAGCTTGGGCAGGGGGCAAGATGGCTACACCTTC. Its translation: CASSLGRGQDGYTF.

The chain links TRBV6-5 to TRBJ1-6, with no clear D. This CDR3 has 15 residues. Trimming took off 0 bases at V and 9 bases at J, with 12 bases between the two ends. Germline V lookup: CDR1 MNHEY, CDR2 SVGAGI. The CDR3 here is CASSYSGNEGSPLHF. The CDR3 DNA sequence: TGTGCCAGCAGTTACTCCGGGAACGAGGGTTCACCCCTCCACTTT.

The chain combines TRBV2 with TRBJ2-7, with D possibly being TRBD1 (5 bases). The CDR3 loop spans 13 amino acids. CDR1 is SNHLY, CDR2 FYNNEI, per germline. The V gene lost 6 bases and the J gene lost 2 bases, with 11 bases spanning the gap. The CDR3 bases are TGTGCCAGCAGAGTGGGGCCAACCTACGAGCAGTACTTC. Translating gives CASRVGPTYEQYF.

V is TRBV11-3 and J is TRBJ2-2, with 13 bases identical to TRBD2. The CDR3 is 16 residues long. The ends lost 5 bases at V and 4 bases at J; junction bases unmatched: 4. Germline V gene sequence: CDR1 SGHNT, CDR2 YENEEA. CDR3 in amino acids: CASSPRTSGSTGELFF. CDR3 DNA sequence: TGTGCCAGCAGCCCGAGGACTAGCGGGAGCACCGGGGAGCTGTTTTTT.

The chain uses TRBV7-8 and TRBJ2-7, with 8 bases lining up with TRBD2. The CDR3 is 19 amino acids. Per the germline V gene, CDR1 is SGHVS and CDR2 is FQNEAQ. Trimming removed 4 bases from V and 0 bases from J; junction bases left unmatched: 17. Written as DNA, the CDR3 is TGTGCCAGCAGCTACCCCATAAACCATGAGCGGGGGAGCTCCTACGAGCAGTACTTC. It is translated as CASSYPINHERGSSYEQYF.

V usage is TRBV7-9 and J usage is TRBJ1-1; 7 bases match TRBD1. With 3 bases clipped from V and 4 bases from J, the junction kept 5 bases outside the gene matches. Per the germline V gene, CDR1 is SEHNR and CDR2 is FQNEAQ (reference sequence). The CDR3 sequence is 14 residues long. The DNA of the CDR3 is TGTGCCAGCAGCTTCCCGGGACAGAGCACTGAAGCTTTCTTT. The encoded protein is CASSFPGQSTEAFF.

The count of this clone is one. The rearrangement links TRBV10-2 to TRBJ1-1; 7 bases align to TRBD1. With 8 bases clipped from V and 1 base from J, the junction kept 13 bases outside the gene matches. Germline V CDR1 and CDR2: WSHSY, SAAADI. This CDR3 is built from 16 residues. CDR3 amino acids: CASRGTDLLPNTEAFF. In DNA, the CDR3 is TGCGCCAGCCGTGGGACAGACCTACTACCGAACACTGAAGCTTTCTTT.

The chain recombines TRBV9 with TRBJ1-6; 7 positions agree with TRBD1. V gave up 4 bases and J gave up 6 bases; unmatched junction bases: 7. The CDR3 has 15 amino acids. The germline V gene encodes CDR1 SGDLS and CDR2 YYNGEE. For the CDR3, the DNA is TGTGCCAGCAGCCCGACGGGACAGCCTAATTCACCCCTCCACTTT. This codes for CASSPTGQPNSPLHF.

The genes are TRBV7-8 and TRBJ2-7, with D unclear. CDR1 is SGHVS, CDR2 FQNEAQ, per germline. Trimming removed 3 bases at V and 2 bases at J, with 17 bases between. There are 16 residues in the CDR3. CDR3 coding DNA: TGTGCCAGCAGCTTGGGTTCGGCGGCAGTAGCCTACGAGCAGTACTTC. Translating gives CASSLGSAAVAYEQYF. Combining the CDR3 with reference TRBV7-8 and TRBJ2-7 gives the whole variable domain GAGVSQSPRYKVAKRGQDVALRCDPISGHVSLFWYQQALGQGPEFLTYFQNEAQLDKSGLPSDRFFAERPEGSVSTLKIQRTQQEDSAVYLCASSLGSAAVAYEQYFGPGTRLTVT.

The chain couples TRBV19 to TRBJ2-7; a weak D match, TRBD2 (5 bases). The CDR3 loop spans 15 amino acids. Germline-derived CDR1 and CDR2 are LNHDA and SQIVND (reference sequence). The V and J ends lost 5 bases and 3 bases respectively, with 17 bases between them. CDR3: CASSPPGRGDYEQYF. DNA for the CDR3: TGTGCCAGTAGTCCACCGGGCCGGGGAGACTACGAGCAGTACTTC.